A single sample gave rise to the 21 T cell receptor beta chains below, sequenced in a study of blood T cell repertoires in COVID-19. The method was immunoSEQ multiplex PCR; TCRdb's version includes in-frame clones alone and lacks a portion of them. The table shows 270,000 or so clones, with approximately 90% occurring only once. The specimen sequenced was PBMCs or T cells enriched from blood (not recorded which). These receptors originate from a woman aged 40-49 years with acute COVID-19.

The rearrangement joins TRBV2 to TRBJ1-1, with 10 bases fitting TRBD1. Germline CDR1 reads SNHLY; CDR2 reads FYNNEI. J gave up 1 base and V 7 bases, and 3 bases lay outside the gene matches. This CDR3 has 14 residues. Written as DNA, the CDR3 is TGTGCCAGCAACAGACAGGGGGCGAACACTGAAGCTTTCTTT. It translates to CASNRQGANTEAFF.

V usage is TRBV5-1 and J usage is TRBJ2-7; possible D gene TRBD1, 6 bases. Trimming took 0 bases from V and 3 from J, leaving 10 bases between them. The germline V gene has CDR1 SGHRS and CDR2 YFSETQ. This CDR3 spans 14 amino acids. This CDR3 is CASSLGGQIYEQYF. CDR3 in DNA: TGCGCCAGCAGCTTGGGAGGACAGATCTACGAGCAGTACTTC.

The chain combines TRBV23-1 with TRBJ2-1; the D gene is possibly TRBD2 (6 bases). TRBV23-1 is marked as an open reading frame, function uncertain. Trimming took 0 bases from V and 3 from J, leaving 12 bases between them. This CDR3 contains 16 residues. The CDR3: CASSQSVSGHYNEQFF. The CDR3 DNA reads TGCGCCAGCAGTCAATCGGTTAGCGGACACTACAATGAGCAGTTCTTC.

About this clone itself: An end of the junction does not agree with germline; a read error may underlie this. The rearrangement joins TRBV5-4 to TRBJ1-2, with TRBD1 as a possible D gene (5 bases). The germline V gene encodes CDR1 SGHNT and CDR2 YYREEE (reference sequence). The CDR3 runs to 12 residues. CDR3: CASSLVQGGYTF. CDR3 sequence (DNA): TGTGCCAGCAGCTTGGTGCAGGGCGGCTACACCTTT.

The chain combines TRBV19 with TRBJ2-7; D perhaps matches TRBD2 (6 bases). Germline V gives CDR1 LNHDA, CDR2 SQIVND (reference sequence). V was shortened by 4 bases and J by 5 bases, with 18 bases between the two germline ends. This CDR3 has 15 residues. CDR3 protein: CASSTAGGSSHEQYF. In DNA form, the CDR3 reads TGTGCCAGTAGTACCGCCGGGGGATCCTCTCACGAGCAGTACTTC.

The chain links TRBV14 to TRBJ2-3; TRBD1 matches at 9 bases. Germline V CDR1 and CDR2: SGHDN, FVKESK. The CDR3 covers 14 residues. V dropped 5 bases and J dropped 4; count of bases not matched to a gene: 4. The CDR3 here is CASSWDRVPDTQYF. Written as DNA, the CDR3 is TGTGCCAGCAGCTGGGACAGGGTCCCAGATACGCAGTATTTT.

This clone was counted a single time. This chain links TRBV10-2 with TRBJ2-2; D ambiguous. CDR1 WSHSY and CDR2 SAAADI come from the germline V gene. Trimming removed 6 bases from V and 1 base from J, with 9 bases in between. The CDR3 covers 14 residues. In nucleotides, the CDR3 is TGCGCCAGCAGGCCTCGCGAGAACACCGGGGAGCTGTTTTTT. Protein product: CASRPRENTGELFF.

The CDR3 is CASSPDSSYNSPLHF. The CDR3 DNA reads TGTGCCAGCAGCCCCGACAGTAGCTATAATTCACCCCTCCACTTT. The chain has TRBV9 and TRBJ1-6; D possibly corresponds to TRBD1 (5 bases). The V end was cut by 4 bases, the J end by 3 bases, with 11 bases between. This CDR3 spans 15 amino acids. Germline CDR1 and CDR2: SGDLS and YYNGEE.

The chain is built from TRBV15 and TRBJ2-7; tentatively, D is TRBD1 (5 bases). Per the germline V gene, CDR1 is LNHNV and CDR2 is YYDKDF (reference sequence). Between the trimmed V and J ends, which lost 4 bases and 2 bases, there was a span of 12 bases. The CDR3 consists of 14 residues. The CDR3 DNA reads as TGTGCCACCAGCAACCAGGGAATCCCCTACGAGCAGTACTTC. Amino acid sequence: CATSNQGIPYEQYF.

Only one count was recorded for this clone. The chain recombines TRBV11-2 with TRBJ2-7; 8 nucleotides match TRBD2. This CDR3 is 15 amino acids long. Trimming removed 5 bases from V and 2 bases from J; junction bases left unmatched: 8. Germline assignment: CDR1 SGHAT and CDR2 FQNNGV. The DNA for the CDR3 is TGTGCCAGCAGCCCCCAGACTAGCGCAACCTACGAGCAGTACTTC. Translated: CASSPQTSATYEQYF.

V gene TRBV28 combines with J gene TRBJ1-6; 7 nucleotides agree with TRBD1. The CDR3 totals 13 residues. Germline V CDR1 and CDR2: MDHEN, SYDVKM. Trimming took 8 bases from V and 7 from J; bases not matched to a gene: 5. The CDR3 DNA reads TGTGCCAGCCGGACAGGCGGAAATTCACCCCTCCACTTT. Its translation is CASRTGGNSPLHF.

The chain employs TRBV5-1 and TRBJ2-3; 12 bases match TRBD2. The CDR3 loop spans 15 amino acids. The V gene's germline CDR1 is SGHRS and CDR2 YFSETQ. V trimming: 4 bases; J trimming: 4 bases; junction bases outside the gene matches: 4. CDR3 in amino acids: CASSLLAGGPDTQYF. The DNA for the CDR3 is TGCGCCAGCAGCCTTCTAGCGGGAGGGCCAGATACGCAGTATTTT. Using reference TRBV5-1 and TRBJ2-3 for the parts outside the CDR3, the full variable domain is KAGVTQTPRYLIKTRGQQVTLSCSPISGHRSVSWYQQTPGQGLQFLFEYFSETQRNKGNFPGRFSGRQFSNSRSEMNVSTLELGDSALYLCASSLLAGGPDTQYFGPGTRLTVL.

DNA of the CDR3: TGCGCCAGCAGTGTCCGGGGGAGCTCCTACAATGAGCAGTTCTTC. As protein: CASSVRGSSYNEQFF. The chain combines TRBV5-1 with TRBJ2-1; D possibly corresponds to TRBD2 (6 bases). Trimming pared 5 bases from V and 0 bases from J, leaving 12 bases between. Germline V gene lookup returns CDR1 SGHRS and CDR2 YFSETQ. This CDR3 comprises 15 residues.

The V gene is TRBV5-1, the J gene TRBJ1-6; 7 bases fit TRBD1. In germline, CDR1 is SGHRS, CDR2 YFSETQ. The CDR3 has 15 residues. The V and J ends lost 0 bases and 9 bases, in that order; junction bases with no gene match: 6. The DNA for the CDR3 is TGCGCCAGCAGCTTGGTCGCAGGGGGTGGTTCACCCCTCCACTTT. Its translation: CASSLVAGGGSPLHF.

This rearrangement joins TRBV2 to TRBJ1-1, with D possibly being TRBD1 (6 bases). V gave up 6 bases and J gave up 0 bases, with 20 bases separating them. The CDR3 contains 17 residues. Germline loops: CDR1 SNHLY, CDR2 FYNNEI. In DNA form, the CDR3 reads TGTGCCAGCAGGGACCGGCCGGGACACTCCTTGAACACTGAAGCTTTCTTT. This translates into CASRDRPGHSLNTEAFF.

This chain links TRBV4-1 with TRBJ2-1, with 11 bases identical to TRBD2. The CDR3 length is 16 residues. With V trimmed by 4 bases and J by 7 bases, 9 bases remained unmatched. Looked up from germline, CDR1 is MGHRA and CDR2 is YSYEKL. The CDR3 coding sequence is TGCGCCAGCAGCCGTTCCGGGACTAGCGGAGATAATGAGCAGTTCTTC. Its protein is CASSRSGTSGDNEQFF.

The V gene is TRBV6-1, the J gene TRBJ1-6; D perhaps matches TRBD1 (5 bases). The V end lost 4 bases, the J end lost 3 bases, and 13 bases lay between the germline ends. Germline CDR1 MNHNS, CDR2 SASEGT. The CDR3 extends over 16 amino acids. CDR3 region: CASSGGGRIYNSPLHF. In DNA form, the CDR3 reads TGTGCCAGCAGTGGGGGGGGACGGATCTATAATTCACCCCTCCACTTT.

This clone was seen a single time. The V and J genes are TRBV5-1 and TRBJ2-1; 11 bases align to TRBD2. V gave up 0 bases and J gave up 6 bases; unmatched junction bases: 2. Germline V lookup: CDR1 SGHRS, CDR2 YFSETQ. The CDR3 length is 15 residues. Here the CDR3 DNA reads TGCGCCAGCAGCTTGGTAGCGGGAGGGCCCAATGAGCAGTTCTTC. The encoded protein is CASSLVAGGPNEQFF.

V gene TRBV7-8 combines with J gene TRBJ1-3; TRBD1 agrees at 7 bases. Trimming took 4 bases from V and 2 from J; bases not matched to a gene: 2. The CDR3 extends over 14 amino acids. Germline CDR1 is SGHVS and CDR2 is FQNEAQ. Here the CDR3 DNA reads TGTGCCAGCAGCTCTACAGGGGCTGGAAACACCATATATTTT. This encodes CASSSTGAGNTIYF. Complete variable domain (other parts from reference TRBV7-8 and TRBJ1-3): GAGVSQSPRYKVAKRGQDVALRCDPISGHVSLFWYQQALGQGPEFLTYFQNEAQLDKSGLPSDRFFAERPEGSVSTLKIQRTQQEDSAVYLCASSSTGAGNTIYFGEGSWLTVV.

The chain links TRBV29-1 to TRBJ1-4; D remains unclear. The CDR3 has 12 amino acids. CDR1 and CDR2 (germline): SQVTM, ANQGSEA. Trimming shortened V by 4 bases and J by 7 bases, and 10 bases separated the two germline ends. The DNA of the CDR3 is TGCAGCGTTGTTGGGCAGACTGAAAAACTGTTTTTT. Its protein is CSVVGQTEKLFF.

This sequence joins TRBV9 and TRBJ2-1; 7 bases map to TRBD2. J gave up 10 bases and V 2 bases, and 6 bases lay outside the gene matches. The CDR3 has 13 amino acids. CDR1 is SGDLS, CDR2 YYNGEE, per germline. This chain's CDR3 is CASSVAGAREQFF. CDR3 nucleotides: TGTGCCAGCAGCGTCGCGGGAGCTCGGGAGCAGTTCTTC. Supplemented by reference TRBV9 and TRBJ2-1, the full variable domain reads DSGVTQTPKHLITATGQRVTLRCSPRSGDLSVYWYQQSLDQGLQFLIQYYNGEERAKGNILERFSAQQFPDLHSELNLSSLELGDSALYFCASSVAGAREQFFGPGTRLTVL.